This record concerns one TCR beta chain sequence. The data are from a study of HIV-infected patients and healthy controls. V was cut by 5 bases and J by 4 bases, with 26 bases left in between. The CDR3 is 18 amino acids. TCRdb itself ran the 5' RACE reads through MiXCR, one entry per CDR3 protein. The sample has under 20,000 distinct CDR3 sequences; around 15% are singletons. The gene calls are TRBV12-3 or TRBV12-4 and TRBJ1-2, with a weak D call TRBD1 (5 bases). This receptor was identified in a human donor in good health. Sequenced input: CD8+ T cells from blood. CDR3 sequence reads: CASSNPMLGPGEGYGYTF. CDR3 coding DNA: TGTGCCAGCAGTAACCCTATGTTAGGGCCGGGGGAAGGCTATGGCTACACCTTC.